The source of this T cell receptor (beta chain) is a study of T-cell reconstitution after alpha-beta-depleted transplantation in children (TCRdb year 2016). With respect to the entire study: Using TCR repertoire profiling, the study followed T-cell immune reconstitution in a quantitative way in children after TCRalphabeta/CD19-depleted allogeneic hematopoietic cell transplantation.

This clonotype turned up a few times. Its target antigen remains unknown. Base qualities were left out, and no much larger clone turns up one base away. Receptor libraries were prepared by PCR. Instrument used: Illumina HiSeq 2500. TCR libraries were prepared with molecular barcoding, using unique molecular identifiers to normalize TCRbeta repertoire quantification. TCRdb applied fastp at Q25 and MiXCR to the public reads, then kept only in-frame beta chains. CDR3 protein sequences are deduplicated, and each keeps its most common genes and DNA. The sample table contains approximately 350,000 distinct CDR3 sequences; only one count was recorded for 13% of them. About 4.5% of the sample belongs to the ten largest clones. Deletion took 4 bases off V and 4 bases off J, with a span of 10 bases between the germline ends. In the germline V gene, CDR1 corresponds to MGHRA and CDR2 to YSYEKL. From its cysteine to its phenylalanine, the CDR3 spans 13 amino acids. Just the 39-base CDR3 DNA is kept, in frame starting at base 1.

The receptor comes from a human donor who donated a stem cell graft to a child with Fanconi anemia. The sequencing here drew on PBMCs, taken from the stem cell graft. The chain links TRBV4-1 with TRBJ1-1; no D gene call is confident. The nucleotide sequence is given as TGCGCCAGCAGCCCGACTAGCGGCACTGAAGCTTTCTTT. It translates as CASSPTSGTEAFF.